The clone carrying this T cell receptor (beta chain) was seen more than once but under ten times. The data were obtained in a study of beta chain features in type 1 diabetes. Germline trimming cut 5 bases from V and 2 bases from J; bases unmatched to any gene: 1. The length of the CDR3 is 14 residues. In germline, CDR1 is SEHNR, CDR2 FQNEAQ (reference sequence). The investigators reverse transcribed all of the isolated RNA, so they sequenced expressed TCRB transcripts. Produced via immunoSEQ multiplex PCR; TCRdb's table is partial and in-frame only. In the table there are 400,000 to 450,000 clones, roughly 13% of which are singletons.

The chain joins TRBV7-9 to TRBJ2-7; 12 bases fit TRBD2. This TCR derives from a man aged 25-45 years in good health. Sample: naive CD4+ T cells from blood. CDR3 nucleotide sequence: TGTGCCAGCAGCCCTAGCGGGGGGGCCTACGAGCAGTACTTC. Protein: CASSPSGGAYEQYF.